The rows below give T cell receptor beta chains drawn from one sample of a study of cytomegalovirus exposure and HLA in healthy donors. TCRdb's table, derived via immunoSEQ multiplex PCR, lists solely in-frame clones and lacks some. Here the sample spans 60,000 to 90,000 clones, 70% being singletons. Material for sequencing was PBMCs. The receptors come from a woman in her fifties or sixties in good health and CMV-seropositive. CDR3s include the opening cysteine and the closing phenylalanine or tryptophan. D genes are given only for firm matches. Rows give clone size only sometimes, using once, few, many, or a class for an expanded clone.

>NA|TRBJ1-2|TRBV28|NA
TGTGCCAGCGGCCGAGGTGGCTACACCTTC
CASGRGGYTF
>NA|TRBJ1-1|TRBV18|NA
TGTGCCAGCTCACCATTAGAAACAGCCGAAGCTTTCTTT
CASSPLETAEAFF
>NA|TRBJ2-1|TRBV27|NA
TGTGCCAGCACATCGTGGCAGAACAATGAGCAGTTCTTC
CASTSWQNNEQFF
>NA|TRBJ2-1|TRBV19|TRBD2
TGTGCCAGTAGTATCTTTCTAGCGGATTACAATGAGCAGTTCTTC
CASSIFLADYNEQFF
>NA|TRBJ2-5|TRBV30|TRBD1
TGTGCCTGGAACAGGGGGAGCCCTGGGGAGACCCAGTACTTC
CAWNRGSPGETQYF
>NA|TRBJ2-1|TRBV7-2|TRBD1
TGTGCCAGCAGCTTAGGGACAGGGGGCAATGAGCAGTTCTTC
CASSLGTGGNEQFF
>NA|TRBJ2-7|TRBV5-8|TRBD1
TGTGCCAGCAGCTCCCGGGACAGGGGGCTTGCCTACGAGCAGTACTTC
CASSSRDRGLAYEQYF
>NA|TRBJ2-2|TRBV14|TRBD2
TGTGCCAGCAGCCAAGATAGGAAGCTGGGACTAGCGGGAGTGCGCGGGGAGCTGTTTTTT
CASSQDRKLGLAGVRGELFF
>NA|TRBJ2-7|TRBV5-6|NA
TGTGCCAGCAGCTTGGCAGGGGCCCCCTACTCCTACGAGCAGTACTTC
CASSLAGAPYSYEQYF
>NA|TRBJ1-2|TRBV7-2|NA
TGTGCCAGCAGGTTAGACAGGTCCAACTATGGCTACACCTTC
CASRLDRSNYGYTF
>NA|TRBJ2-4|TRBV6-5|TRBD1
TGTGCCAGCAGTCACCAGGGGGCATCCAAAAACATTCAGTACTTC
CASSHQGASKNIQYF
>NA|TRBJ2-1|TRBV19|TRBD2
TGTGCCAGTAGTATAACTGGGCTACAGGGACTAGCGACCAACAATGAGCAGTTCTTC
CASSITGLQGLATNNEQFF
>few|TRBJ1-4|TRBV28|TRBD1
TGTGCCAGCAGTTTATTACAGGGGCATTTTGAAAAACTGTTTTTT
CASSLLQGHFEKLFF
>NA|TRBJ2-3|TRBV28|NA
TGTGCCAGCAGTTTATGGGGGACTCCCGGAGATACGCAGTATTTT
CASSLWGTPGDTQYF
>NA|TRBJ2-7|TRBV4-1|NA
TGCGCCAGCAGCCAAGATATAGGCAGGCCTACCTACGAGCAGTACTTC
CASSQDIGRPTYEQYF
>once|TRBJ2-2|TRBV4-3|NA
TGCGCCAGCAGCCAAGATCCCAGGGTAGACGGGGAGCTGTTTTTT
CASSQDPRVDGELFF
>NA|TRBJ2-3|TRBV6-4|TRBD2
TGTGCCAGCAGTGCGTCAGCGGGAGTGGGCACAGATACGCAGTATTTT
CASSASAGVGTDTQYF
>NA|TRBJ1-2|TRBV5-4|TRBD1
TGTGCCAGCAGCTCCCTAGGGACAGGGGGCCACTATGGCTACACCTTC
CASSSLGTGGHYGYTF